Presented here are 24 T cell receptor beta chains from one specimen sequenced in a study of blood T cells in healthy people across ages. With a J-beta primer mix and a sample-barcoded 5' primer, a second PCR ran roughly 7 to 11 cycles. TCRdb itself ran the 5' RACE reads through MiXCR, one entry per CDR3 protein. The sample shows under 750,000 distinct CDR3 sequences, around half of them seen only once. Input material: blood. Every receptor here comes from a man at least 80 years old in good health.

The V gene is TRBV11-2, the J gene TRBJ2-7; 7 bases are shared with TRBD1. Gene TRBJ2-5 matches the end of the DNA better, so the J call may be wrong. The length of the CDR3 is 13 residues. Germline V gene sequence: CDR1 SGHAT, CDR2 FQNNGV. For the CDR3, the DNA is TGTGCCAGCAGCCCCGGGACAGAGAAGACCCAGTACTTC. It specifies CASSPGTEKTQYF.

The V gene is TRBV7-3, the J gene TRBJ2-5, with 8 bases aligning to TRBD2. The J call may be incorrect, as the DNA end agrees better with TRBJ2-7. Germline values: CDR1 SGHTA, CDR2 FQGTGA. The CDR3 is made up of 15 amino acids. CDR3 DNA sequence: TGTGCCAGCAGCCCCCGACTAGCGAGATACTACGAGCAGTACTTC. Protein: CASSPRLARYYEQYF.

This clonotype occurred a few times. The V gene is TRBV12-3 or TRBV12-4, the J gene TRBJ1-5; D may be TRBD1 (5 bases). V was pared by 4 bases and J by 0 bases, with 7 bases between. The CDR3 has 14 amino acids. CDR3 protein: CASSWDPSNQPQHF. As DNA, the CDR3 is TGTGCCAGCAGTTGGGACCCTAGCAATCAGCCCCAGCATTTT.

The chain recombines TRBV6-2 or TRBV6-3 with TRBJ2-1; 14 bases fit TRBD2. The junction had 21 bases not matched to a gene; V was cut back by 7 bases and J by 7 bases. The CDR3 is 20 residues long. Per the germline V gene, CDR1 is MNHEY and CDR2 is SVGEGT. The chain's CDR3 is CASIRGVSGTSGSLRNEQFF. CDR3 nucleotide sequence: TGTGCCAGCATCCGGGGAGTATCCGGGACTAGCGGGAGTTTGAGGAATGAGCAGTTCTTC.

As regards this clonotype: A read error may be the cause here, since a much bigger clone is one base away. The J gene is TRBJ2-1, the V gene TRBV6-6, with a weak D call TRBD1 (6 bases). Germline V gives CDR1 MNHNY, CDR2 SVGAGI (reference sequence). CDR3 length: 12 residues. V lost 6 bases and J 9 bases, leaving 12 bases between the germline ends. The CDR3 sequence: CASRRTAVEQFF. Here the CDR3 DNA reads TGTGCCAGCAGGCGGACAGCCGTTGAGCAGTTCTTC.

CDR3 nucleotides: TGCAGTGCTAGAGATACCAGAGGAAATCAGCCCCAGCATTTT. Translating gives CSARDTRGNQPQHF. The chain joins TRBV20-1 to TRBJ1-5; D not resolved. The CDR3 totals 14 residues. Trimming pared 0 bases from V and 4 bases from J, leaving 10 bases between. CDR1 and CDR2 from the germline V gene are DFQATT and SNEGSKA (reference sequence).

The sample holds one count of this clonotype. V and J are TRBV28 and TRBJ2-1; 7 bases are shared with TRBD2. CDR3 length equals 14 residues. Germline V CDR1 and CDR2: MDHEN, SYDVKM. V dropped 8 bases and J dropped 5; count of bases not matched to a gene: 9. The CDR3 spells CASGGGFLDNEQFF. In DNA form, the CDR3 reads TGTGCCAGCGGGGGGGGTTTTCTCGACAATGAGCAGTTCTTC.

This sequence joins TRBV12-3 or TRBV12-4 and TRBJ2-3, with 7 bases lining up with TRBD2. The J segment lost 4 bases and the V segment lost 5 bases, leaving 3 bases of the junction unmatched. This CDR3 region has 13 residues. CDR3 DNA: TGTGCCAGCAGTAGGGAGGGTGCAGATACGCAGTATTTT. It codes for CASSREGADTQYF.

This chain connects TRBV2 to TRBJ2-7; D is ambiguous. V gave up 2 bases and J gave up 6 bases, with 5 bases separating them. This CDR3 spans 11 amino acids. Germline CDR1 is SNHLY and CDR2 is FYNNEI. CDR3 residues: CASSELTEQYF. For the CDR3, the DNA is TGTGCCAGCAGTGAACTCACCGAGCAGTACTTC. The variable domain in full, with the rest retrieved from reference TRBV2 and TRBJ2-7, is EPEVTQTPSHQVTQMGQEVILRCVPISNHLYFYWYRQILGQKVEFLVSFYNNEISEKSEIFDDQFSVERPDGSNFTLKIRSTKLEDSAMYFCASSELTEQYFGPGTRLTVT.

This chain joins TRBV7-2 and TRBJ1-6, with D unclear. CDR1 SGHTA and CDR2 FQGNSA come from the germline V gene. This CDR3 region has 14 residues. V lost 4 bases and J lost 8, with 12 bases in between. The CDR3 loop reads CASSSRPTDSPLHF. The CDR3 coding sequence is TGTGCCAGCAGCTCTAGACCCACGGATTCACCCCTCCACTTT. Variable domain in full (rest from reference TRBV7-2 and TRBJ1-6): GAGVSQSPSNKVTEKGKDVELRCDPISGHTALYWYRQSLGQGLEFLIYFQGNSAPDKSGLPSDRFSAERTGGSVSTLTIQRTQQEDSAVYLCASSSRPTDSPLHFGNGTRLTVT.

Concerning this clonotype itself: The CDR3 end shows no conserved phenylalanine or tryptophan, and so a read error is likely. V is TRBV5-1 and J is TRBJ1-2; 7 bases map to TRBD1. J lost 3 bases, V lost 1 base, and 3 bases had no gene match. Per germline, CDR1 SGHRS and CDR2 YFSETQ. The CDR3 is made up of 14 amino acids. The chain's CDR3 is CASSLSTGDYGYTL. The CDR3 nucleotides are TGCGCCAGCAGCTTGTCCACAGGGGACTATGGCTACACCTTA.

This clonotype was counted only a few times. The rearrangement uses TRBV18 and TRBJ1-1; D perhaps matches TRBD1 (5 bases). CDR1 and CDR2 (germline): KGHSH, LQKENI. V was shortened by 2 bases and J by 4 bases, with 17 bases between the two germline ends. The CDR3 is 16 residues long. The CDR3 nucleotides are TGTGCCAGCTCACCAAGGCGGGGCTCGGGGGTCACTGAAGCTTTCTTT. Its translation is CASSPRRGSGVTEAFF.

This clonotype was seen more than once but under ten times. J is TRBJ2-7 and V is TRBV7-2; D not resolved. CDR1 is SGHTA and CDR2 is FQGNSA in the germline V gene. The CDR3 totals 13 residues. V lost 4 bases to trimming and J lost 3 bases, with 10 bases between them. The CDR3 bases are TGTGCCAGCAGCTGGTCGGGCCTCTACGAGCAGTACTTC. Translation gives CASSWSGLYEQYF. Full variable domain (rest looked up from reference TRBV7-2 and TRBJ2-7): GAGVSQSPSNKVTEKGKDVELRCDPISGHTALYWYRQSLGQGLEFLIYFQGNSAPDKSGLPSDRFSAERTGGSVSTLTIQRTQQEDSAVYLCASSWSGLYEQYFGPGTRLTVT.

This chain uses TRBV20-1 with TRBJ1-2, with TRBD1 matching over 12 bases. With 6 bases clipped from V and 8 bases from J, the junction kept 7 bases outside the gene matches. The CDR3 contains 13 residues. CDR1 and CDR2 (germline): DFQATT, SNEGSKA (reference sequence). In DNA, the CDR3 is TGCAGTGCCCGGGACAGGGGGCGCCCGGGCTACACCTTC. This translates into CSARDRGRPGYTF.

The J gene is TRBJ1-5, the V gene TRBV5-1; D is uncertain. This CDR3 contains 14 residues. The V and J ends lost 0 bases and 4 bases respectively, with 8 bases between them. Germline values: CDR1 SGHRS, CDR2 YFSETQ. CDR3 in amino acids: CASSLDSRNQPQHF. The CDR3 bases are TGCGCCAGCAGCTTGGACAGCCGAAATCAGCCCCAGCATTTT.

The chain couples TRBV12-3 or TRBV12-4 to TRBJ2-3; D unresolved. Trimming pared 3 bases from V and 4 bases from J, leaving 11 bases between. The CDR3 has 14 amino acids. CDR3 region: CASSLRRVADTQYF. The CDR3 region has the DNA TGTGCCAGCAGTTTGAGAAGGGTGGCAGATACGCAGTATTTT.

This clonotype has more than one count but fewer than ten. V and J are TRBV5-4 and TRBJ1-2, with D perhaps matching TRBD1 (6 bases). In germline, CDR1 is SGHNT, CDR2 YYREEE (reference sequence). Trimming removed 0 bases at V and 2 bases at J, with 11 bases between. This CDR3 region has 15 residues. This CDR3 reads CASSLAHQGNYGYTF. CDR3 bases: TGTGCCAGCAGCTTGGCCCATCAGGGGAACTATGGCTACACCTTC.

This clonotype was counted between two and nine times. In DNA, the CDR3 is TGTGCCAGCAGCTCTACAGGCACTTCTTCCTACAATGAGCAGTTCTTC. Amino acids: CASSSTGTSSYNEQFF. The rearrangement links TRBV7-9 to TRBJ2-1; TRBD1 might be the D (5 bases). The CDR3 covers 16 residues. Germline CDR1 reads SEHNR; CDR2 reads FQNEAQ (reference sequence). Trimming left V 4 bases short and J 1 base short, with 14 bases between.

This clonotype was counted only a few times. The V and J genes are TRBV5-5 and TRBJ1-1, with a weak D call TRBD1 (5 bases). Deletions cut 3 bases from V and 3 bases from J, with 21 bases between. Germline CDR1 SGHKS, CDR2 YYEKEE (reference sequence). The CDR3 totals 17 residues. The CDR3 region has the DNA TGTGCCAGCAGCTCCAGGGTATCGTTACTGGCGGACACTGAAGCTTTCTTT. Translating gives CASSSRVSLLADTEAFF.

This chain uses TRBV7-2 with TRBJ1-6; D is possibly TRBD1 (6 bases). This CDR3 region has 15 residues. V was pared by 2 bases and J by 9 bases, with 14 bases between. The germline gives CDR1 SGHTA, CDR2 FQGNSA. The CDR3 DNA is TGTGCCAGCAGCTTACACAGGGTAGAGAGTTCACCCCTCCACTTT. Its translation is CASSLHRVESSPLHF.

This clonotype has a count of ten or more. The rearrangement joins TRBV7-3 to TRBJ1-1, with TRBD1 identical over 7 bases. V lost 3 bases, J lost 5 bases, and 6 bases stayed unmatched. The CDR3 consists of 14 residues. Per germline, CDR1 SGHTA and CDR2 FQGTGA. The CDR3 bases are TGTGCCAGCAGCTTGGGACAGACGCCGACTGAAGCTTTCTTT. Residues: CASSLGQTPTEAFF.

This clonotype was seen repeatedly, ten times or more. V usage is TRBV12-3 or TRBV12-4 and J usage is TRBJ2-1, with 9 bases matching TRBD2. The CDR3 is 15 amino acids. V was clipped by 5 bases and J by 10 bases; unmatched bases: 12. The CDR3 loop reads CASSLSGRLFDEQFF. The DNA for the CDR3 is TGTGCCAGCAGTCTTAGCGGGAGACTGTTTGACGAGCAGTTCTTC.

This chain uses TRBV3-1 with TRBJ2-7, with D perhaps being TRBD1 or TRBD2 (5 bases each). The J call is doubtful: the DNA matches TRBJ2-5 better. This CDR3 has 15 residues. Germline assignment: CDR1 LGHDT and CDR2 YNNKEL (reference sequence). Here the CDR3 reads CASSQDRGWKETQYF. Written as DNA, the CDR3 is TGTGCCAGCAGCCAAGATCGGGGCTGGAAAGAGACCCAGTACTTC.

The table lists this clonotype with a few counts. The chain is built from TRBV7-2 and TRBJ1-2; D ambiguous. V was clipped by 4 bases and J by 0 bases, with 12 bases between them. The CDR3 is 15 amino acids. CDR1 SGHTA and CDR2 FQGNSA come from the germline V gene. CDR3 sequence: CASSSEAAPNYGYTF. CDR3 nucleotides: TGTGCCAGCAGCTCCGAGGCAGCGCCTAACTATGGCTACACCTTC.